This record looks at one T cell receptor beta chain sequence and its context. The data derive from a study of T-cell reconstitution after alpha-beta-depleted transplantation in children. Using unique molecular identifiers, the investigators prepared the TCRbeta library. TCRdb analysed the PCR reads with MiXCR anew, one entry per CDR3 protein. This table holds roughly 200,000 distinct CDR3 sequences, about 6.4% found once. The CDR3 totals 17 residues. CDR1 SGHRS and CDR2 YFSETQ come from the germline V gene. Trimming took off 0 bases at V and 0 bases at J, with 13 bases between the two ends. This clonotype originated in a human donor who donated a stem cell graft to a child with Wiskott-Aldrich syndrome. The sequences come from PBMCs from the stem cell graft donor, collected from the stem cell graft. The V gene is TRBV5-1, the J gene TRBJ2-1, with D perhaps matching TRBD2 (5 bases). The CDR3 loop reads CASSLASDGLSYNEQFF. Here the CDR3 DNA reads TGCGCCAGCAGCTTGGCCTCAGACGGACTCTCCTACAATGAGCAGTTCTTC. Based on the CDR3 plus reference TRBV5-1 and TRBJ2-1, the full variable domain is KAGVTQTPRYLIKTRGQQVTLSCSPISGHRSVSWYQQTPGQGLQFLFEYFSETQRNKGNFPGRFSGRQFSNSRSEMNVSTLELGDSALYLCASSLASDGLSYNEQFFGPGTRLTVL.